Listed here are 20 T cell receptor beta chains from one sample, sequenced in a study of T cells after yellow fever vaccination. TCRdb used MiXCR to reprocess the 5' RACE reads, holding one entry per CDR3 protein. Seen here are about 340,000 distinct CDR3 sequences, over 8% observed once, and the top ten hold about a sixth. Sequenced material: PBMCs, taken on the day of the first yellow fever vaccination. These receptors originate from a man between 18 and 35 years old who received the YFV17D yellow fever vaccine.

The J gene is TRBJ2-3, the V gene TRBV5-1; 8 bases agree with TRBD1. From germline, CDR1 is SGHRS and CDR2 YFSETQ. V lost 0 bases and J lost 6; bases outside the gene matches: 3. This CDR3 region has 14 residues. CDR3 loop: CASSLAQGADTQYF. The CDR3 DNA reads as TGCGCCAGCAGCTTGGCTCAGGGGGCGGATACGCAGTATTTT.

This clonotype was seen more than once but under ten times. The chain employs TRBV30 and TRBJ2-2, with D perhaps given as TRBD1 or TRBD2 (5 bases each). The germline V and J ends were trimmed by 4 bases and 6 bases, with 9 bases remaining between them. The CDR3 is made up of 12 amino acids. From germline, CDR1 is GTSNPN and CDR2 SVGIG (reference sequence). The CDR3 region is CAWTRGAGELFF. The CDR3 nucleotides are TGTGCCTGGACGAGGGGCGCCGGGGAGCTGTTTTTT.

About this clonotype itself: Compared with germline, one end of the junction differs, possibly owing to a read error. The chain links TRBV7-9 to TRBJ2-1, with D possibly matching TRBD1 (7 bases). CDR1 and CDR2 from the germline V gene are SEHNR and FQNEAQ (reference sequence). CDR3 length: 14 amino acids. Here the CDR3 DNA reads TGTGCCATCAGCCCCGCGGGACAGCACAATGAGCAGTTCTTC. Residues: CAISPAGQHNEQFF.

This clonotype has a count of ten or more. The chain links TRBV7-9 to TRBJ2-2, with 9 bases that match TRBD1. The germline V gene encodes CDR1 SEHNR and CDR2 FQNEAQ (reference sequence). V shed 5 bases, J shed 7 bases, and the junction held 8 bases outside the gene matches. CDR3 length: 15 residues. The CDR3 region is CASSGTGGEIGELFF. CDR3 DNA: TGTGCCAGCAGCGGTACAGGGGGCGAGATCGGGGAGCTGTTTTTT.

With respect to this clonotype: The junction departs from the called germline gene at one end, perhaps through a read error. The J gene is TRBJ2-5, the V gene TRBV6-1; 9 positions match TRBD2. The CDR3 is 14 amino acids. Germline V gene data show CDR1 as MNHNS and CDR2 as SASEGT. CDR3 residues: CTSSRGGAEETQYF. The CDR3 nucleotides are TGTACCAGCAGTCGCGGGGGGGCAGAGGAGACCCAGTACTTC.

This clonotype was counted a few times. The rearrangement uses TRBV12-3 or TRBV12-4 and TRBJ1-2; weak D call: TRBD1 (5 bases). Trimming left V 6 bases short and J 4 bases short, with 18 bases between. This CDR3 comprises 15 residues. CDR3 DNA: TGTGCCAGCAGAGAGGAGTCGGGGGGTTTCTATGGCTACACCTTC. It codes for CASREESGGFYGYTF.

The sample holds a few counts of this clonotype. The gene calls are TRBV29-1 and TRBJ2-2, with a possible D match to TRBD2 (5 bases). V was shortened by 7 bases and J by 3 bases, with 9 bases between the two germline ends. Germline V gives CDR1 SQVTM, CDR2 ANQGSEA. The CDR3 covers 12 residues. CDR3 DNA sequence: TGCAGCGCTCGGGGTTACACCGGGGAGCTGTTTTTT. Translation: CSARGYTGELFF.

The CDR3 DNA reads as TGTGCCAGCAGCCGGCCGAAAGAGACCCAGTACTTC. Its protein product is CASSRPKETQYF. The chain links TRBV3-1 to TRBJ2-5, with D unresolved. The CDR3 runs 12 residues. V was cut by 4 bases and J by 3 bases, with 6 bases left in between. Germline V lookup: CDR1 LGHDT, CDR2 YNNKEL (reference sequence).

The chain employs TRBV7-2 and TRBJ2-3, with TRBD2 identical over 13 bases. V lost 5 bases to trimming and J lost 7 bases; unmatched junction nucleotides: 12. Germline CDR1 reads SGHTA; CDR2 reads FQGNSA. This CDR3 comprises 17 residues. The CDR3 nucleotides are TGTGCCAGCAGCATAGGACTAGCGGGGGTCCAGAGGAATACGCAGTATTTT. This sequence encodes CASSIGLAGVQRNTQYF.

In its sample, this clonotype was seen a few times. The CDR3 region is CASRPGGQGYEQYV. The CDR3 DNA reads TGTGCCAGCAGACCAGGGGGGCAAGGGTACGAGCAGTACGTC. The chain joins TRBV28 to TRBJ2-7; tentatively, D is TRBD1 (7 bases). V lost 6 bases and J 4 bases, leaving 16 bases between the germline ends. This CDR3 spans 14 amino acids. Germline-derived CDR1 and CDR2 are MDHEN and SYDVKM.

This clonotype was seen at least ten times. The genes are TRBV12-3 or TRBV12-4 and TRBJ1-1, with D unresolved. The CDR3 is made up of 12 amino acids. V shed 3 bases and J shed 5 bases, with 7 bases lying between them. CDR3: CASSFWGTEAFF. DNA for the CDR3: TGTGCCAGCAGTTTTTGGGGTACTGAAGCTTTCTTT.

The CDR3 nucleotides read TGCGCCAGCAGCCAGACTAGCGGGGTCGCCTACAATGAGCAGTTCTTC. Its protein product is CASSQTSGVAYNEQFF. V is TRBV10-1 and J is TRBJ2-1, with 11 nucleotides matching TRBD2. Germline trimming cut 6 bases from V and 2 bases from J; bases unmatched to any gene: 6. CDR1 is WNHNN, CDR2 SYGVQD, per germline (reference sequence). There are 16 residues in the CDR3.

There are a few counts of this clonotype. The chain is built from TRBV19 and TRBJ1-2, with 9 positions matching TRBD1. Trimming cost V 8 bases and J 3 bases; bases outside gene matches: 7. The CDR3 is made up of 14 amino acids. Germline CDR1 is LNHDA and CDR2 is SQIVND (reference sequence). CDR3 residues: CASARTGGHYGYTF. The CDR3 DNA sequence: TGTGCCAGTGCCCGTACAGGGGGCCACTATGGCTACACCTTC.

This clonotype was counted between two and nine times. The chain is built from TRBV29-1 and TRBJ2-5; possibly TRBD2 for D (6 bases). This CDR3 comprises 17 residues. V shed 5 bases and J shed 0 bases, with 22 bases lying between them. Germline-derived CDR1 and CDR2 are SQVTM and ANQGSEA. The CDR3: CSVRMTTGLGDQETQYF. CDR3 DNA: TGCAGCGTTCGTATGACCACGGGACTCGGCGACCAAGAGACCCAGTACTTC. The variable domain in full, completed from reference TRBV29-1 and TRBJ2-5, reads SAVISQKPSRDICQRGTSLTIQCQVDSQVTMMFWYRQQPGQSLTLIATANQGSEATYESGFVIDKFPISRPNLTFSTLTVSNMSPEDSSIYLCSVRMTTGLGDQETQYFGPGTRLLVL.

The chain has TRBV7-2 and TRBJ2-7; D is unclear. The CDR3 covers 15 residues. Trimming stripped 1 base from V and 3 bases from J, with 13 bases between. The germline V gene encodes CDR1 SGHTA and CDR2 FQGNSA. CDR3 protein: CASSLGTSSYYEQYF. The CDR3 bases are TGTGCCAGCAGCTTAGGCACGTCCTCCTACTACGAGCAGTACTTC. Drawing the rest from reference TRBV7-2 and TRBJ2-7, the complete variable domain is GAGVSQSPSNKVTEKGKDVELRCDPISGHTALYWYRQSLGQGLEFLIYFQGNSAPDKSGLPSDRFSAERTGGSVSTLTIQRTQQEDSAVYLCASSLGTSSYYEQYFGPGTRLTVT.

This clonotype was seen more than once but under ten times. The chain carries TRBV7-2 and TRBJ2-3, with TRBD2 identical over 9 bases. V lost 8 bases, J lost 6 bases, and 9 bases stayed unmatched. Per the germline V gene, CDR1 is SGHTA and CDR2 is FQGNSA. This CDR3 has 14 amino acids. In nucleotides, the CDR3 is TGTGCCAGCGCCCGAGTAGCGGGGGCCGATACGCAGTATTTT. It yields the protein CASARVAGADTQYF.

There are a few counts of this clonotype. V gene TRBV5-1 combines with J gene TRBJ2-5; D might be TRBD1 (6 bases). Per germline, CDR1 SGHRS and CDR2 YFSETQ. CDR3 length equals 13 residues. Trimming shortened V by 5 bases and J by 2 bases, and 10 bases separated the two germline ends. DNA for the CDR3: TGCGCCAGCAGAACTGGACAGCAAGAGACCCAGTACTTC. It codes for CASRTGQQETQYF.

The rearrangement links TRBV20-1 to TRBJ2-3, with 11 bases fitting TRBD2. This CDR3 has 16 residues. J gave up 4 bases and V 1 base, and 7 bases lay outside the gene matches. Germline CDR1 reads DFQATT; CDR2 reads SNEGSKA (reference sequence). The DNA for the CDR3 is TGCAGTGCTAGAGGGGCGACTAGCGGGGTTTCAGATACGCAGTATTTT. Encoded protein: CSARGATSGVSDTQYF.

This clonotype occurred a few times. This chain links TRBV6-1 with TRBJ1-6; TRBD1 agrees at 10 bases. Trimming cost V 6 bases and J 5 bases; bases outside gene matches: 4. The CDR3 sequence is 15 residues long. Germline-derived CDR1 and CDR2 are MNHNS and SASEGT. CDR3 nucleotide sequence: TGTGCCAGCAGAAGACAGGGGGCTAATAATTCACCCCTCCACTTT. Its protein product is CASRRQGANNSPLHF.

This clonotype has only a few counts. This rearrangement joins TRBV29-1 to TRBJ2-3; D is tentatively TRBD1 or TRBD2 (5 bases each). The V end lost 3 bases, the J end lost 0 bases, and 16 bases lay between the germline ends. Germline values: CDR1 SQVTM, CDR2 ANQGSEA. The CDR3 runs 16 residues. The CDR3 nucleotides are TGCAGCGTTGACCTCCAACGGGACGGAAGCACAGATACGCAGTATTTT. Protein product: CSVDLQRDGSTDTQYF.